This TCR beta chain was sequenced for a study of T-cell reconstitution after alpha-beta-depleted transplantation in children. Germline CDR1 MNHEY, CDR2 SMNVEV (reference sequence). This CDR3 region has 13 residues. The V and J ends lost 9 bases and 0 bases respectively, with 11 bases between them. TCRbeta library preparation incorporated unique molecular identifiers. TCRdb reprocessed the PCR reads with MiXCR, giving one entry per CDR3 protein. The sample contains some 460,000 distinct CDR3 sequences, roughly 16% of which appear only once. This clonotype was seen ten or more times. The chain employs TRBV27 and TRBJ1-1; no clear D. The source of this sequence is a boy in the first two years of life who had a stem cell transplant for Wiskott-Aldrich syndrome, so the T cells may come from the graft donor. The sample here was PBMCs, mostly from graft donor cells, taken 360 days after TCRalphabeta/CD19-depleted stem cell transplant. CDR3 coding DNA: TGTGCCAGTAAGGGCCAGATGAACACTGAAGCTTTCTTT. This translates into CASKGQMNTEAFF.